This T cell receptor (beta chain) was observed in a study of shared clonotypes between healthy human individuals. The CDR3 spans 16 residues. The germline gives CDR1 SGHTA, CDR2 FQGTGA. The germline V and J ends were trimmed by 1 base and 5 bases, with 16 bases remaining between them. Sequencing was performed with immunoSEQ multiplex PCR; in TCRdb, only in-frame clones are kept and a portion is missing. Of roughly 2 million clones listed, 90% to 97% were seen once; the top ten hold roughly 0.13%. The chain carries TRBV7-3 and TRBJ2-3; the D gene is possibly TRBD1 (5 bases). This TCR came from a man aged 18-30 years in good health. The sequencing input was naive CD4+ T cells sorted from blood. Documented subset: CD45RA+ positively selected. Written as DNA, the CDR3 is TGTGCCAGCAGCTTAAATTCAAAAGGGGCCGGAGATACGCAGTATTTT. Amino acid sequence: CASSLNSKGAGDTQYF.